These 15 T cell receptor beta chains originate from one sample sequenced in a study of T cell repertoires in cytomegalovirus infection. TCRdb re-called the reads with MiXCR, one entry per CDR3 protein. The table lists around 450,000 distinct CDR3 sequences, 10% to 12% of them singletons. Sequences were obtained from PBMCs. The receptor source for this set is a human donor in good health (CMV status not recorded). Some clones in this sample may be carry-over from other donors' samples.

This clonotype has a count of ten or more. The chain recombines TRBV19 with TRBJ1-1; D is unresolved. Germline CDR1 reads LNHDA; CDR2 reads SQIVND (reference sequence). The CDR3 spans 12 residues. V lost 8 bases to trimming and J lost 1 base, with 8 bases between them. The DNA for the CDR3 is TGTGCCAGTCGACCGGGGAACACTGAAGCTTTCTTT. It is translated as CASRPGNTEAFF.

Ten or more counts support this clonotype. The chain employs TRBV5-5 and TRBJ2-1, with 8 bases matching TRBD2. This CDR3 region has 14 residues. Germline CDR1 SGHKS, CDR2 YYEKEE (reference sequence). V lost 3 bases and J lost 8; bases outside the gene matches: 7. The DNA for the CDR3 is TGTGCCAGCAGCTCGGGACTAGTCAAGGATGAGCAGTTCTTC. Amino acids: CASSSGLVKDEQFF.

This clonotype was observed at least ten times. CDR3 nucleotides: TGTGCCAGCAGTTACTCCAGGGGGCGGGGGAACACTGAAGCTTTCTTT. Its protein product is CASSYSRGRGNTEAFF. The rearrangement links TRBV6-5 to TRBJ1-1; 8 bases fit TRBD1. Germline-derived CDR1 and CDR2 are MNHEY and SVGAGI. V dropped 0 bases and J dropped 1; count of bases not matched to a gene: 4. The CDR3 loop spans 16 amino acids.

This clonotype was seen repeatedly, ten times or more. The genes are TRBV25-1 and TRBJ1-3; D call uncertain. V was clipped by 5 bases and J by 4 bases, with 15 bases between them. The length of the CDR3 is 15 residues. The germline V gene has CDR1 MGHDK and CDR2 SYGVNS. CDR3: CASSLGPESGNTIYF. The CDR3 DNA sequence: TGTGCCAGCAGTTTAGGGCCCGAGTCAGGAAACACCATATATTTT.

This clonotype was picked up a small number of times. V gene TRBV7-9 combines with J gene TRBJ2-3; D is perhaps TRBD2 (5 bases). CDR1 is SEHNR and CDR2 is FQNEAQ in the germline V gene (reference sequence). There are 17 residues in the CDR3. V lost 7 bases to trimming and J lost 2 bases, with 22 bases between them. As DNA, the CDR3 is TGTGCCAGCATACTAGGAAGAACCAATAAAGACACAGATACGCAGTATTTT. Residues: CASILGRTNKDTDTQYF.

This clonotype appeared many times. This chain joins TRBV7-6 and TRBJ1-4, with D unresolved. The CDR3 totals 16 residues. The V gene lost 5 bases and the J gene lost 5 bases, with 18 bases spanning the gap. CDR1 is SGHVS, CDR2 FNYEAQ, per germline. The CDR3 sequence: CASSQESTGTNEKLFF. The CDR3 bases are TGTGCCAGCAGCCAAGAATCGACCGGAACGAATGAAAAACTGTTTTTT.

This clonotype appeared a few times. The chain has TRBV4-2 and TRBJ2-2; weak D call: TRBD1 (6 bases). Germline CDR1 LGHNA, CDR2 YNFKEQ. V shed 1 base and J shed 7 bases, with 10 bases lying between them. The CDR3 loop spans 14 amino acids. CDR3 coding DNA: TGTGCCAGCAGCCAAGGGGGGCCTCTCGGGGAGCTGTTTTTT. Translating it yields CASSQGGPLGELFF.

The sample holds many counts of this clonotype. The chain couples TRBV20-1 to TRBJ2-7; possibly TRBD2 for D (5 bases). There are 13 residues in the CDR3. The V gene's germline CDR1 is DFQATT and CDR2 SNEGSKA (reference sequence). Between the trimmed V and J ends, which lost 0 bases and 0 bases, there was a span of 6 bases. The CDR3 DNA reads as TGCAGTGCTAGAGAAAGCGGCTCCTACGAGCAGTACTTC. It encodes CSARESGSYEQYF.

V usage is TRBV28 and J usage is TRBJ2-4; TRBD2 might be the D (6 bases). Trimming took 7 bases from V and 3 from J, leaving 16 bases between them. CDR3 length equals 15 residues. Germline V gene data show CDR1 as MDHEN and CDR2 as SYDVKM. CDR3 residues: CASTLGGGGKNIQYF. The DNA of the CDR3 is TGTGCCAGCACCCTGGGGGGAGGAGGCAAAAACATTCAGTACTTC.

This clonotype showed up many times. This chain uses TRBV7-8 with TRBJ2-5, with TRBD1 matching over 7 bases. Germline V gene data show CDR1 as SGHVS and CDR2 as FQNEAQ. The V and J ends lost 3 bases and 2 bases, in that order; junction bases with no gene match: 6. The CDR3 is made up of 15 amino acids. The CDR3 loop reads CASSFVWDSQETQYF. The CDR3 DNA is TGTGCCAGCAGCTTTGTATGGGACAGTCAAGAGACCCAGTACTTC.

The sample holds many counts of this clonotype. The chain is built from TRBV28 and TRBJ1-2; no firm D call. CDR1 is MDHEN and CDR2 is SYDVKM in the germline V gene. Trimming shortened V by 10 bases and J by 6 bases, and 15 bases separated the two germline ends. The CDR3 has 12 residues. Written as DNA, the CDR3 is TGTGCCACCCCGGGAGGGCTCCATGGCTACACCTTC. Translating it yields CATPGGLHGYTF.

This clonotype was found many times. The V and J genes are TRBV6-1 and TRBJ2-2, with 12 bases matching TRBD2. CDR3 length equals 15 residues. CDR1 and CDR2 from the germline V gene are MNHNS and SASEGT. V lost 8 bases, J lost 5 bases, and 6 bases stayed unmatched. The CDR3 sequence is CASASGRAGTGELFF. The CDR3 bases are TGTGCCAGCGCTAGCGGGAGGGCCGGAACCGGGGAGCTGTTTTTT.

This clonotype was detected only a few times. The CDR3 loop is CARETKGEAFF. CDR3 nucleotides: TGTGCCAGAGAGACAAAGGGTGAAGCTTTCTTT. V is TRBV7-6 and J is TRBJ1-1, with D hard to call. The V end lost 9 bases, the J end lost 7 bases, and 12 bases lay between the germline ends. The germline V gene has CDR1 SGHVS and CDR2 FNYEAQ. The CDR3 contains 11 residues.

This clonotype occurred a few times. This sequence joins TRBV30 and TRBJ1-4; 8 bases are shared with TRBD1. V lost 4 bases and J lost 7; bases outside the gene matches: 11. The CDR3 loop spans 15 amino acids. Germline CDR1 and CDR2: GTSNPN and SVGIG (reference sequence). CDR3 in DNA: TGTGCCTGGACACGCCGGACAGGGAGGCTTGAAAAACTGTTTTTT. Translating it yields CAWTRRTGRLEKLFF.

Many counts were recorded for this clonotype. The chain has TRBV11-3 and TRBJ2-1; tentatively, D is TRBD1 or TRBD2 (5 bases each). V dropped 5 bases and J dropped 11 bases, with 13 bases sitting between them. The CDR3 has 12 residues. Germline V gene sequence: CDR1 SGHNT, CDR2 YENEEA. The CDR3 region has the DNA TGTGCCAGCAGCGATATCCCGGGACAGCAGTTCTTC. Translation gives CASSDIPGQQFF.